This entry features one T cell receptor beta chain sequence. The antigen is undetermined. The sample comes from a study of PD-1 blockade in classical Hodgkin lymphoma. All patients relapsed after autologous stem cell transplantation, and brentuximab vedotin exposure varied. General study results and limits: The authors have not defined what causes the repertoire differences, possibly disease activity or prior therapy.

Germline V lookup: CDR1 SGHDT, CDR2 YYEEEE. The CDR3 loop spans 16 amino acids. Trimming cost V 5 bases and J 8 bases; bases outside gene matches: 13. Assay used: immunoSEQ multiplex PCR; TCRdb lists only in-frame clones, some missing. Of around 10,000 clones in the sample, approximately 80% were seen once. The source material was peripheral blood mononuclear cells (PBMCs), sampled at baseline. The chain joins TRBV5-6 to TRBJ1-4; 9 positions match TRBD1. The clonotype originates from a human donor with classical Hodgkin lymphoma. The CDR3 reads CASSSTRTGAREKLFF. Written as DNA, the CDR3 is TGTGCCAGCAGTTCCACCCGGACAGGGGCTCGAGAAAAACTGTTTTTT.